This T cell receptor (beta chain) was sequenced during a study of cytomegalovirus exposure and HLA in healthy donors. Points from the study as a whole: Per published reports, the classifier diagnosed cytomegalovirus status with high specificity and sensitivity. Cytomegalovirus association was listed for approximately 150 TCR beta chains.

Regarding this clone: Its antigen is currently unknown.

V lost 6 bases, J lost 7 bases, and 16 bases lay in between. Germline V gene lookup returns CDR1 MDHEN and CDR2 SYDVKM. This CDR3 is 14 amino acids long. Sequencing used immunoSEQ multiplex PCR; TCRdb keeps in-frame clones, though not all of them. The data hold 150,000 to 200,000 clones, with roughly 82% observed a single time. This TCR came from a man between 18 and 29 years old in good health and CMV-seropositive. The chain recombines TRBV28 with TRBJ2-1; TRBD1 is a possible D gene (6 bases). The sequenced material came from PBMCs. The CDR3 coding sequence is TGTGCCAGCAGCCCACTCCAGGGGTATAATGAGCAGTTCTTC. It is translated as CASSPLQGYNEQFF. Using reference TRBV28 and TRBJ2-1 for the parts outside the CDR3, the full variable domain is DVKVTQSSRYLVKRTGEKVFLECVQDMDHENMFWYRQDPGLGLRLIYFSYDVKMKEKGDIPEGYSVSREKKERFSLILESASTNQTSMYLCASSPLQGYNEQFFGPGTRLTVL.